The 14 T cell receptor beta chains below all came from one sample that was sequenced in a study of Tregs in tolerant kidney transplant recipients. Using immunoSEQ multiplex PCR, the repertoire was profiled, and TCRdb retains in-frame clones only, with some absent. The sample data list 30,000 to 35,000 clones. The starting material was CD8+ T cells from blood, obtained before the transplant. These receptors were collected from a human donor who received a combined kidney and bone marrow transplant.

The CDR3 here is CASSEGFSGATEAFF. The covered CDR3 bases are TGTGCCAGCAGTGAAGGGTTTTCAGGGGCCACTGAA. The chain employs TRBV6-1 and TRBJ1-1, with D maybe TRBD1 (6 bases). The sequenced fragment ends 3 residues before the CDR3 boundary, so the rest is inferred from the germline J gene. CDR3 size: 15 residues. Germline V CDR1 and CDR2: MNHNS, SASEGT. The V gene lost 1 base and the J gene lost 4 bases, with 13 bases spanning the gap.

With regard to this clone: The read ends 3 residues early relative to the CDR3; the germline J gene fills the gap. This chain connects TRBV6-1 to TRBJ1-2; 8 bases match TRBD1. V shed 2 bases and J 6 bases; nucleotides not matched to a gene: 11. CDR1 is MNHNS and CDR2 is SASEGT in the germline V gene. The CDR3 length is 16 residues. The CDR3 loop reads CASSEMTGEWLNGYTF. Partial CDR3 DNA: TGTGCCAGCAGTGAAATGACAGGGGAATGGCTTAATGGC.

With respect to this clone: The read halts 3 residues ahead of the CDR3 end, with the missing end drawn from the germline J gene. V gene TRBV23-1 combines with J gene TRBJ1-3; a weak D match, TRBD1 (5 bases). TRBV23-1 carries the ORF label, with uncertain function. Trimming left V 5 bases short and J 2 bases short, with 19 bases between. The CDR3 extends over 17 amino acids. The CDR3 sequence: CASSYLRGVITGNTIYF. The CDR3 DNA, read in part, is TGCGCCAGCAGTTACCTCCGGGGGGTGATCACTGGAAACACC.

As to this clone: The read terminates 3 residues before the CDR3 end, so the remaining end is supplied by the germline J gene. The rearrangement links TRBV6-2 or TRBV6-3 to TRBJ2-5, with TRBD1 matching over 8 bases. The CDR3 is made up of 15 amino acids. Germline CDR1 MNHEY, CDR2 SVGEGT. Unmatched junction bases numbered 7, after V lost 5 bases and J lost 2 bases. CDR3 bases read: TGTGCCAGCAGTCCCGATCAGGGGGCGCAAGAGACC. This translates into CASSPDQGAQET. The whole CDR3 reads CASSPDQGAQETQYF.

Remarks on this clone: The CDR3 end lies 3 residues beyond the end of the read and is filled in from the germline J gene. The chain combines TRBV11-3 with TRBJ1-1, with a tentative D call TRBD1 (5 bases). The germline gives CDR1 SGHNT, CDR2 YENEEA. Deletions cut 3 bases from V and 4 bases from J, with 9 bases between. CDR3 length equals 13 residues. The DNA read from the CDR3 is TGTGCCAGCAGCTTCGGTCAGGGCACTGAA. Amino acids: CASSFGQGTE. The full-length CDR3 reads as CASSFGQGTEAFF.

About this clone: The read is 3 residues too short to cover the CDR3 end, so that end is filled in from the germline J gene. The chain recombines TRBV6-2 or TRBV6-3 with TRBJ1-2, with D possibly matching TRBD1 (5 bases). V was pared by 0 bases and J by 5 bases, with 10 bases between. This CDR3 spans 14 amino acids. Germline V gene lookup returns CDR1 MNHEY and CDR2 SVGEGT. CDR3 amino acids: CASSYSQETYGYTF. The part of the CDR3 DNA that was read is TGTGCCAGCAGTTACTCACAGGAGACATATGGC.

Notes on this clone: The CDR3 end is not reached by the read, which stops 3 residues before it; the germline J gene fills it in. The chain employs TRBV20-1 and TRBJ1-2; D ambiguous. The CDR3 loop spans 13 amino acids. The V gene's germline CDR1 is DFQATT and CDR2 SNEGSKA (reference sequence). Deletions cut 1 base from V and 6 bases from J, with 12 bases between. CDR3 DNA, as far as it was read: TGCAGTGCTAGAGGAGGCTCCGGGGATGGC. Its protein is CSARGGSGDG. The whole CDR3 protein is CSARGGSGDGYTF.

The sequenced part of the CDR3 DNA is TGTGCCAGCAGCTTAGCGGGGGCTGCGAACACCGGGGAG. Protein product: CASSLAGAANTGE. The entire CDR3 protein is CASSLAGAANTGELFF. The rearrangement links TRBV7-2 to TRBJ2-2, with D perhaps TRBD1 (6 bases). From the germline J gene comes the end of the CDR3, since the read stops 3 residues before it. This CDR3 spans 16 amino acids. V was trimmed by 0 bases and J by 0 bases, leaving 8 bases between them. Germline CDR1 SGHTA, CDR2 FQGNSA.

About this clone: The read is 3 residues too short to cover the CDR3 end, so that end is filled in from the germline J gene. J is TRBJ1-1 and V is TRBV11-2; D might be TRBD1 (6 bases). V was clipped by 6 bases and J by 4 bases, with 15 bases between them. CDR3 length equals 14 residues. Germline CDR1 reads SGHAT; CDR2 reads FQNNGV. The sequenced part of the CDR3 DNA is TGTGCCAGCAGACCTACAGGGTTTGGCACTGAA. Protein product: CASRPTGFGTE. The CDR3, in full, reads CASRPTGFGTEAFF.

About this clone: The read falls 3 residues short of the CDR3 end, and the missing part is taken from the germline J gene. The rearrangement uses TRBV7-6 and TRBJ2-7, with TRBD1 matching 8 bases. The V segment lost 1 base and the J segment 2 bases; nucleotides outside the gene matches: 4. The CDR3 contains 15 residues. Looked up from germline, CDR1 is SGHVS and CDR2 is FNYEAQ. This CDR3 is CASSLGQGAPYEQYF. The CDR3 DNA, read in part, is TGTGCCAGCAGCTTAGGGCAGGGGGCTCCCTACGAG.

Points on this clone: The read finishes 3 residues shy of the CDR3 end, and the germline J gene is used to complete it. The V call is TRBV6-2 or TRBV6-3, the J call TRBJ2-5; 11 bases match TRBD2. V was clipped by 6 bases and J by 2 bases; unmatched bases: 8. The CDR3 is 16 residues long. The germline V gene has CDR1 MNHEY and CDR2 SVGEGT. The CDR3 protein is CASSPSSGRTQETQYF. The DNA read from the CDR3 is TGTGCCAGCAGCCCCTCTAGCGGGAGGACGCAAGAGACC.

Comment on this clone: The read finishes 3 residues shy of the CDR3 end, and the germline J gene is used to complete it. The chain uses TRBV2 and TRBJ2-7, with 8 bases lining up with TRBD1. Germline V lookup: CDR1 SNHLY, CDR2 FYNNEI. Trimming cost V 6 bases and J 2 bases; bases outside gene matches: 6. There are 14 residues in the CDR3. The covered CDR3 bases are TGTGCCAGCAGCGATTCAGGGGGCCCCTACGAG. This sequence encodes CASSDSGGPYE. The complete CDR3 protein is CASSDSGGPYEQYF.

Here the CDR3 reads CASSLWADNEQFF. The sequenced CDR3 bases are TGCGCCAGCAGCTTGTGGGCAGACAATGAG. V and J are TRBV5-1 and TRBJ2-1; D gene uncertain. The CDR3 is cut off 3 residues early in the read; its end comes from the germline J gene. CDR3 length: 13 residues. V dropped 1 base and J dropped 5 bases, with 7 bases sitting between them. CDR1 and CDR2 (germline): SGHRS, YFSETQ.

Points on this clone: Read sequence stops 3 residues before the CDR3 end, and the germline J gene provides the missing end. This chain joins TRBV2 and TRBJ2-7; TRBD2 aligns across 7 bases. Germline lookup yields CDR1 SNHLY and CDR2 FYNNEI. CDR3 length: 13 amino acids. Trimming took 10 bases from V and 0 from J; bases not matched to a gene: 6. CDR3 residues: CATSSGVSYEQYF. The CDR3 bases that were read are TGTGCCACTTCGAGCGGGGTCTCCTACGAG.